What follows are 32 T cell receptor beta chains derived from one specimen sequenced in a study of T cell responses to AZD1222 COVID-19 vaccine. The assay was immunoSEQ multiplex PCR, and TCRdb's table has in-frame clones only and misses some. The data hold over 150,000 clones, with more than 75% observed a single time. This sample comprised peripheral blood, obtained on day 0 of AZD1222 vaccination. The receptors were gathered from an adult in good health.

The chain links TRBV4-3 to TRBJ2-3, with a possible D match to TRBD2 (5 bases). Germline V gene sequence: CDR1 LGHNA, CDR2 YSLEER. With 6 bases removed from V and 1 base from J, the gap between germline ends came to 20 bases. The CDR3 runs 17 residues. The CDR3 here is CASSRGERLAGTDTQYF. CDR3 bases: TGCGCCAGCAGTCGGGGAGAGAGGCTAGCCGGCACAGATACGCAGTATTTT.

The rearrangement joins TRBV30 to TRBJ2-3; D uncertain. The CDR3 covers 11 residues. Germline CDR1 reads GTSNPN; CDR2 reads SVGIG (reference sequence). V lost 2 bases and J 0 bases, leaving 0 bases between the germline ends. The CDR3 DNA reads as TGTGCCTGGAGTAGCACAGATACGCAGTATTTT. Translated: CAWSSTDTQYF.

The rearrangement joins TRBV10-3 to TRBJ1-1; possibly TRBD1 for D (5 bases). CDR3 length: 13 residues. Deletions cut 2 bases from V and 9 bases from J, with 13 bases between. Germline loops: CDR1 ENHRY, CDR2 SYGVKD. Written as DNA, the CDR3 is TGTGCCATCAGTGAGGCAGGGAGGGAAAAAGCTTTCTTT. Protein: CAISEAGREKAFF.

CDR3 coding DNA: TGTGCCAGCAACAGACAATTGGTTGCTGAAGCTTTCTTT. As protein: CASNRQLVAEAFF. The chain employs TRBV12-3 or TRBV12-4 and TRBJ1-1, with D hard to call. The CDR3 has 13 amino acids. Deletions cut 7 bases from V and 6 bases from J, with 15 bases between.

In this sample, this clone turned up a few times. V is TRBV7-2 and J is TRBJ2-1; 7 positions match TRBD1. Germline V gene sequence: CDR1 SGHTA, CDR2 FQGNSA. The CDR3 loop spans 16 amino acids. Losses at the gene ends were 0 bases for V and 4 bases for J; bases not matched to a gene: 6. CDR3 loop: CASSLALGTAYNEQFF. In nucleotides, the CDR3 is TGTGCCAGCAGCTTAGCGCTAGGGACAGCGTACAATGAGCAGTTCTTC.

For the CDR3, the DNA is TGTGCCAGCAGCTTAGTTGGACAGGTCGGTGCGCCCCTCCACTTT. Translating gives CASSLVGQVGAPLHF. The chain combines TRBV11-3 with TRBJ1-6; 7 nucleotides line up with TRBD1. Germline CDR1 SGHNT, CDR2 YENEEA. CDR3 length equals 15 residues. With V trimmed by 1 base and J by 13 bases, 10 bases remained unmatched.

The CDR3 here is CASSLKRGGIETQYF. The CDR3 DNA sequence: TGTGCCAGCAGTCTTAAGCGGGGGGGTATCGAGACCCAGTACTTC. The chain has TRBV6-2 or TRBV6-3 and TRBJ2-5, with 10 bases fitting TRBD2. Germline V gene data show CDR1 as MNHEY and CDR2 as SVGEGT. This CDR3 is built from 15 residues. Trimming removed 5 bases from V and 5 bases from J; junction bases left unmatched: 8.

This clone was recorded a few times. V gene TRBV6-6 combines with J gene TRBJ1-2; D is ambiguous. CDR1 is MNHNY, CDR2 SVGAGI, per germline (reference sequence). This CDR3 is 13 amino acids long. Trimming stripped 5 bases from V and 2 bases from J, with 9 bases between. CDR3 amino acids: CASSPDPNYGYTF. The CDR3, as DNA: TGTGCCAGCAGTCCGGACCCAAACTATGGCTACACCTTC.

The rearrangement uses TRBV18 and TRBJ2-5; D not certain. This CDR3 has 13 amino acids. The germline V gene has CDR1 KGHSH and CDR2 LQKENI. Trimming cost V 2 bases and J 5 bases, with 9 bases left between them. The CDR3: CASSPDQDETQYF. The DNA for the CDR3 is TGTGCCAGCTCACCAGATCAGGACGAGACCCAGTACTTC.

This clone was observed a single time. The gene calls are TRBV11-2 and TRBJ1-1; D is perhaps TRBD1 (6 bases). Per the germline V gene, CDR1 is SGHAT and CDR2 is FQNNGV. V lost 5 bases, J lost 2 bases, and 21 bases lay in between. There are 17 residues in the CDR3. The DNA for the CDR3 is TGTGCCAGCAGCATAACTAGGGGGGGTGCCCGAAACACTGAAGCTTTCTTT. Its protein is CASSITRGGARNTEAFF. Using reference TRBV11-2 and TRBJ1-1 for the parts outside the CDR3, the full variable domain is EAGVAQSPRYKIIEKRQSVAFWCNPISGHATLYWYQQILGQGPKLLIQFQNNGVVDDSQLPKDRFSAERLKGVDSTLKIQPAKLEDSAVYLCASSITRGGARNTEAFFGQGTRLTVV.

The chain carries TRBV5-1 and TRBJ1-1, with 10 nucleotides matching TRBD1. The CDR3 consists of 14 residues. V lost 1 base, J lost 6 bases, and 3 bases stayed unmatched. The germline V gene encodes CDR1 SGHRS and CDR2 YFSETQ. The CDR3 is CASSLWGQGPEAFF. CDR3 coding DNA: TGCGCCAGCAGCTTGTGGGGACAGGGGCCTGAAGCTTTCTTT.

V gene TRBV6-2 or TRBV6-3 combines with J gene TRBJ2-7, with D maybe TRBD1 (6 bases). V lost 0 bases and J 0 bases, leaving 6 bases between the germline ends. Germline CDR1 MNHEY, CDR2 SVGEGT. The CDR3 is 14 amino acids. The CDR3: CASSYSDSSYEQYF. Here the CDR3 DNA reads TGTGCCAGCAGTTACTCGGACAGCTCCTACGAGCAGTACTTC.

The chain has TRBV12-5 and TRBJ1-5; D perhaps matches TRBD1 (6 bases). This CDR3 has 13 amino acids. V lost 3 bases, J lost 7 bases, and 10 bases lay in between. Germline values: CDR1 LGHNT, CDR2 FRNRAP. The chain's CDR3 is CASGFVGGQPQHF. CDR3 sequence (DNA): TGTGCTAGTGGTTTTGTAGGGGGACAGCCCCAGCATTTT. Full variable domain (missing parts from reference TRBV12-5 and TRBJ1-5): DARVTQTPRHKVTEMGQEVTMRCQPILGHNTVFWYRQTMMQGLELLAYFRNRAPLDDSGMPKDRFSAEMPDATLATLKIQPSEPRDSAVYFCASGFVGGQPQHFGDGTRLSIL.

The chain uses TRBV6-6 and TRBJ1-1; D is undetermined. Trimming removed 4 bases at V and 5 bases at J, with 8 bases between. The CDR3 runs to 12 residues. CDR1 is MNHNY, CDR2 SVGAGI, per germline (reference sequence). The DNA of the CDR3 is TGTGCCAGCAGTTCCCGTCGTACTGAAGCTTTCTTT. This codes for CASSSRRTEAFF.

The DNA for the CDR3 is TGTGCTAGTGGTTTATGGGGATCAGGGGCTGGAAACACCATATATTTT. Protein sequence: CASGLWGSGAGNTIYF. This rearrangement joins TRBV12-5 to TRBJ1-3; a weak D match, TRBD1 (6 bases). The CDR3 sequence is 16 residues long. CDR1 is LGHNT and CDR2 is FRNRAP in the germline V gene. Trimming pared 3 bases from V and 2 bases from J, leaving 14 bases between.

The CDR3 nucleotides are TGTGCCAGTAGTACAGACTTCGACAGGGTGGACCATGCTGGAAACACCATATATTTT. Translating gives CASSTDFDRVDHAGNTIYF. The V gene is TRBV19, the J gene TRBJ1-3; 7 bases are shared with TRBD1. V shed 4 bases, J shed 2 bases, and the junction held 17 bases outside the gene matches. The CDR3 length is 19 residues. CDR1 and CDR2 from the germline V gene are LNHDA and SQIVND (reference sequence).

The sample holds a few counts of this clone. CDR3 amino acids: CASSPDRGRRNTEAFF. The CDR3 DNA reads TGCGCCAGCAGCCCCGACAGGGGCAGACGGAACACTGAAGCTTTCTTT. V gene TRBV5-1 combines with J gene TRBJ1-1; 8 bases line up with TRBD1. Unmatched junction bases numbered 9, after V lost 4 bases and J lost 1 base. The germline V gene has CDR1 SGHRS and CDR2 YFSETQ. The CDR3 consists of 16 residues.

The CDR3 sequence: CASSPRARDREDNEQFF. The CDR3, as DNA: TGTGCCAGCAGCCCAAGGGCCCGGGACAGGGAAGACAATGAGCAGTTCTTC. This chain uses TRBV7-9 with TRBJ2-1; 9 bases align to TRBD1. V lost 5 bases and J lost 5; bases outside the gene matches: 13. CDR1 and CDR2 from the germline V gene are SEHNR and FQNEAQ (reference sequence). The CDR3 contains 17 residues.

The chain carries TRBV3-1 (or the pseudogene TRBV3-2) and TRBJ1-1; D possibly corresponds to TRBD1 (6 bases). This CDR3 has 14 amino acids. The germline V gene encodes CDR1 LGHDT and CDR2 YNNKEL (reference sequence). Trimming stripped 5 bases from V and 6 bases from J, with 16 bases between. The CDR3 region is CASSSYRVDAEAFF. The CDR3 DNA reads as TGTGCCAGCAGCTCCTACAGGGTTGATGCTGAAGCTTTCTTT.

This rearrangement joins TRBV7-3 to TRBJ2-5; tentatively, D is TRBD2 (6 bases). Trimming cost V 4 bases and J 5 bases, with 14 bases left between them. Per germline, CDR1 SGHTA and CDR2 FQGTGA. The CDR3 sequence is 14 residues long. CDR3 in DNA: TGTGCCAGCAGCTCCCAGGGAGGAGGCGAGACCCAGTACTTC. It codes for CASSSQGGGETQYF.

The chain couples TRBV28 to TRBJ2-2; 11 bases fit TRBD1. Germline V gene sequence: CDR1 MDHEN, CDR2 SYDVKM. The CDR3 spans 17 residues. With V trimmed by 6 bases and J by 1 base, 7 bases remained unmatched. The CDR3 loop is CASRAGTGGMNTGELFF. The CDR3 DNA is TGTGCCAGCAGGGCCGGGACAGGGGGTATGAACACCGGGGAGCTGTTTTTT.

The chain is built from TRBV6-4 and TRBJ1-6; D ambiguous. The CDR3 has 13 amino acids. CDR1 and CDR2 from the germline V gene are MRHNA and SNTAGT. V lost 3 bases to trimming and J lost 6 bases, with 6 bases between them. The CDR3 loop is CASSESGNSPLHF. The DNA of the CDR3 is TGTGCCAGCAGTGAGAGCGGTAATTCACCCCTCCACTTT.

The V and J genes are TRBV5-1 and TRBJ1-2; the D is unclear. The CDR3 length is 12 residues. Trimming took off 0 bases at V and 8 bases at J, with 8 bases between the two ends. In germline, CDR1 is SGHRS, CDR2 YFSETQ. CDR3 sequence reads: CASSLDVRGYTF. Here the CDR3 DNA reads TGCGCCAGCAGCTTGGATGTACGCGGCTACACCTTC.

This rearrangement joins TRBV19 to TRBJ1-3; maybe TRBD1 (6 bases). CDR3 length: 16 residues. Between the trimmed V and J ends, which lost 5 bases and 8 bases, there was a span of 22 bases. The germline V gene encodes CDR1 LNHDA and CDR2 SQIVND (reference sequence). For the CDR3, the DNA is TGTGCCAGTAGTGTCGACAGGCTTGGGAAGGAGGACACCATATATTTT. This codes for CASSVDRLGKEDTIYF.

CDR3 in amino acids: CASSSGFGGPYEQYF. The CDR3 bases are TGTGCCAGCAGCTCCGGGTTTGGGGGCCCCTACGAGCAGTACTTC. The V gene is TRBV7-9, the J gene TRBJ2-7; D is possibly TRBD1 (6 bases). This CDR3 contains 15 residues. CDR1 is SEHNR, CDR2 FQNEAQ, per germline (reference sequence). Between the trimmed V and J ends, which lost 4 bases and 2 bases, there was a span of 15 bases.

The rearrangement joins TRBV12-3 or TRBV12-4 to TRBJ1-1; 7 bases are a match to TRBD1. The CDR3 covers 13 residues. V lost 6 bases to trimming and J lost 6 bases; unmatched junction nucleotides: 7. The CDR3 bases are TGTGCCAGCAGCTCAGGGACAGTACCTGAAGCTTTCTTT. This gives the protein CASSSGTVPEAFF.

This chain joins TRBV7-5 and TRBJ1-5. TRBV7-5 counts as a pseudogene. The CDR3 runs 16 residues. DNA of the CDR3: TGTGCCAGAAGCTGGCAGGGACCGAGGAGCAATCAGCCCCAGCATTTT. This translates into CARSWQGPRSNQPQHF.

The chain joins TRBV6-5 to TRBJ2-5, with 8 bases that match TRBD2. The CDR3 covers 15 residues. Germline trimming cut 6 bases from V and 1 base from J; bases unmatched to any gene: 7. In germline, CDR1 is MNHEY, CDR2 SVGAGI. CDR3 sequence reads: CASRLAGTSQETQYF. The CDR3 DNA is TGTGCCAGCAGACTAGCCGGGACTAGCCAAGAGACCCAGTACTTC.

The chain combines TRBV4-3 with TRBJ2-3; the D is unclear. From germline, CDR1 is LGHNA and CDR2 YSLEER. The CDR3 has 15 amino acids. Trimming pared 1 base from V and 0 bases from J, leaving 8 bases between. This CDR3 is CASSQGRSSTDTQYF. The CDR3 DNA follows: TGCGCCAGCAGCCAAGGTCGTTCGAGCACAGATACGCAGTATTTT.

The J gene is TRBJ2-7, the V gene TRBV5-4; no definite D call. Germline V lookup: CDR1 SGHNT, CDR2 YYREEE (reference sequence). V lost 4 bases to trimming and J lost 4 bases, with 15 bases between them. CDR3 size: 14 residues. For the CDR3, the DNA is TGTGCCAGCAGCCTACACCTGACGAGTTACGAGCAGTACTTC. Encoded protein: CASSLHLTSYEQYF. The full variable domain, rest sourced from reference TRBV5-4 and TRBJ2-7, is ETGVTQSPTHLIKTRGQQVTLRCSSQSGHNTVSWYQQALGQGPQFIFQYYREEENGRGNFPPRFSGLQFPNYSSELNVNALELDDSALYLCASSLHLTSYEQYFGPGTRLTVT.

CDR3 DNA sequence: TGTGCCTTGCAGAGGACAGGGGGCATTTCACCCACTAACTATGGCTACACCTTC. Translation gives CALQRTGGISPTNYGYTF. The chain recombines TRBV5-4 with TRBJ1-2; 11 nucleotides match TRBD1. Germline V CDR1 and CDR2: SGHNT, YYREEE (reference sequence). Losses at the gene ends were 10 bases for V and 0 bases for J; bases not matched to a gene: 17. CDR3 length equals 18 residues. Drawing the rest from reference TRBV5-4 and TRBJ1-2, the complete variable domain is ETGVTQSPTHLIKTRGQQVTLRCSSQSGHNTVSWYQQALGQGPQFIFQYYREEENGRGNFPPRFSGLQFPNYSSELNVNALELDDSALYLCALQRTGGISPTNYGYTFGSGTRLTVV.

The chain couples TRBV2 to TRBJ1-2, with D maybe TRBD1 (6 bases). The germline gives CDR1 SNHLY, CDR2 FYNNEI. V lost 7 bases and J lost 10, with 19 bases in between. The CDR3 is 13 residues long. For the CDR3, the DNA is TGTGCCAGCATGAGGAACAGGGTTAGGGACTACACCTTC. Encoded protein: CASMRNRVRDYTF. The variable domain in full, with the rest retrieved from reference TRBV2 and TRBJ1-2, is EPEVTQTPSHQVTQMGQEVILRCVPISNHLYFYWYRQILGQKVEFLVSFYNNEISEKSEIFDDQFSVERPDGSNFTLKIRSTKLEDSAMYFCASMRNRVRDYTFGSGTRLTVV.